These T cell receptor beta chains were read from a single sample in a study of a mutant IDH1 vaccine in newly diagnosed glioma. No antigens are known for them. Assay used: immunoSEQ multiplex PCR; TCRdb lists only in-frame clones, some missing. In the table there are 60,000 to 100,000 clones, 75% to 90% of which are singletons. Material: PBMCs, obtained from a glioma patient whose treatment included an IDH1 peptide vaccine. All receptors come from a woman aged 45-60 years with glioma. Both conserved end residues are part of each CDR3. Fields, in order: clone size, J gene, D gene, V gene, CDR3 protein, CDR3 DNA. D genes are given only for firm matches. Clone size is not always given. Where it is, it says once, few, many or a class for expanded clones.

abundance: once; j_gene: TRBJ2-7; d_gene: TRBD1; v_gene: TRBV11-3; CDR3aa: CASSLGTGAREQYF; CDR3nt: TGTGCCAGCAGCCTTGGTACAGGGGCGAGGGAGCAGTACTTC
abundance: once; j_gene: TRBJ2-7; d_gene: TRBD2; v_gene: TRBV27; CDR3aa: CASRFLAGGSYEQYF; CDR3nt: TGTGCCAGTCGCTTTCTAGCGGGAGGATCCTACGAGCAGTACTTC
abundance: NA; j_gene: TRBJ2-7; d_gene: NA; v_gene: TRBV9; CDR3aa: CASSVAGGDEQYF; CDR3nt: TGTGCCAGCAGCGTAGCGGGCGGGGACGAGCAGTACTTC
abundance: once; j_gene: TRBJ2-7; d_gene: TRBD1; v_gene: TRBV28; CDR3aa: CASSSGTAPYEQYF; CDR3nt: TGTGCCAGCAGTTCAGGGACAGCCCCCTACGAGCAGTACTTC
abundance: NA; j_gene: TRBJ2-7; d_gene: TRBD1; v_gene: TRBV5-6; CDR3aa: CASSFRTGGYEQYF; CDR3nt: TGTGCCAGCAGCTTCCGGACAGGGGGGTACGAGCAGTACTTC
abundance: NA; j_gene: TRBJ1-4; d_gene: NA; v_gene: TRBV2; CDR3aa: CASSPPGGLGEKLFF; CDR3nt: TGTGCCAGCAGTCCCCCCGGAGGGCTGGGGGAAAAACTGTTTTTT
abundance: NA; j_gene: TRBJ2-7; d_gene: NA; v_gene: TRBV28; CDR3aa: CASSLRVGTYEQYF; CDR3nt: TGTGCCAGCAGTTTGCGGGTCGGCACCTACGAGCAGTACTTC
abundance: NA; j_gene: TRBJ2-3; d_gene: NA; v_gene: TRBV5-4; CDR3aa: CASSFSGRGNTDTQYF; CDR3nt: TGTGCCAGCAGCTTTAGCGGACGGGGGAACACAGATACGCAGTATTTT
abundance: NA; j_gene: TRBJ2-1; d_gene: NA; v_gene: TRBV28; CDR3aa: CASSRQASSYNEQFF; CDR3nt: TGTGCCAGCAGTAGACAGGCAAGCTCCTACAATGAGCAGTTCTTC
abundance: few; j_gene: TRBJ1-1; d_gene: NA; v_gene: TRBV2; CDR3aa: CASSEWSGNTEAFF; CDR3nt: TGTGCCAGCAGTGAATGGTCAGGGAACACTGAAGCTTTCTTT
abundance: NA; j_gene: TRBJ1-2; d_gene: TRBD1; v_gene: TRBV6-5; CDR3aa: CASSWGQGAVGYTF; CDR3nt: TGTGCCAGCAGCTGGGGACAGGGGGCGGTTGGCTACACCTTC
abundance: NA; j_gene: TRBJ2-1; d_gene: TRBD1; v_gene: TRBV5-1; CDR3aa: CASSLEDRGHNEQFF; CDR3nt: TGCGCCAGCAGCTTGGAAGACAGGGGGCACAATGAGCAGTTCTTC
abundance: NA; j_gene: TRBJ2-3; d_gene: NA; v_gene: TRBV9; CDR3aa: CASGLAIGTDTQYF; CDR3nt: TGTGCCAGCGGGCTAGCGATTGGCACAGATACGCAGTATTTT
abundance: few; j_gene: TRBJ2-1; d_gene: TRBD1; v_gene: TRBV16; CDR3aa: CASSLGTGAYNEQFF; CDR3nt: TGTGCCAGCAGCCTTGGGACAGGAGCCTACAATGAGCAGTTCTTC
abundance: NA; j_gene: TRBJ2-3; d_gene: TRBD2; v_gene: TRBV7-2; CDR3aa: CASSRRLAVSPADTQYF; CDR3nt: TGTGCCAGCAGCCGTAGACTAGCGGTTAGCCCGGCAGATACGCAGTATTTT
abundance: few; j_gene: TRBJ1-5; d_gene: NA; v_gene: TRBV7-9; CDR3aa: CASSLAGQPQHF; CDR3nt: TGTGCCAGCAGCTTGGCTGGGCAGCCCCAGCATTTT
abundance: NA; j_gene: TRBJ1-2; d_gene: NA; v_gene: TRBV7-2; CDR3aa: CASSLQGRTYGYTF; CDR3nt: TGTGCCAGCAGCTTGCAGGGGCGCACCTATGGCTACACCTTC
abundance: NA; j_gene: TRBJ2-7; d_gene: NA; v_gene: TRBV12-2; CDR3aa: CASRSLPGGTYEQYF; CDR3nt: TGTGCAAGTCGCTCCCTCCCCGGCGGTACGTACGAGCAGTACTTC
abundance: NA; j_gene: TRBJ2-5; d_gene: NA; v_gene: TRBV30; CDR3aa: CAWRVGGGAWETQYF; CDR3nt: TGTGCCTGGCGTGTGGGGGGGGGCGCTTGGGAGACCCAGTACTTC
abundance: once; j_gene: TRBJ2-7; d_gene: NA; v_gene: TRBV30; CDR3aa: CAWNLVHEQYF; CDR3nt: TGTGCCTGGAATCTGGTACACGAGCAGTACTTC
abundance: NA; j_gene: TRBJ2-1; d_gene: TRBD1; v_gene: TRBV5-5; CDR3aa: CASSGMDRRRNEQFF; CDR3nt: TGTGCCAGCAGCGGGATGGACAGGCGTAGGAATGAGCAGTTCTTC
abundance: NA; j_gene: TRBJ2-5; d_gene: TRBD1; v_gene: TRBV28; CDR3aa: CASSTGTGGETQYF; CDR3nt: TGTGCCAGCAGTACAGGGACAGGGGGAGAGACCCAGTACTTC
abundance: NA; j_gene: TRBJ2-3; d_gene: NA; v_gene: TRBV5-1; CDR3aa: CASSLDGSTDTQYF; CDR3nt: TGCGCCAGCAGCCTGGACGGTTCCACAGATACGCAGTATTTT
abundance: NA; j_gene: TRBJ2-7; d_gene: NA; v_gene: TRBV5-1; CDR3aa: CASELSPGTGEQYF; CDR3nt: TGCGCCAGCGAACTTAGCCCCGGGACCGGCGAGCAGTACTTC
abundance: NA; j_gene: TRBJ2-3; d_gene: NA; v_gene: TRBV6-6; CDR3aa: CASRPLGGVSTDTQYF; CDR3nt: TGTGCCAGCAGACCGCTAGGGGGAGTGAGCACAGATACGCAGTATTTT
abundance: NA; j_gene: TRBJ2-7; d_gene: TRBD2; v_gene: TRBV6-1; CDR3aa: CASSSRAGGHYEQYF; CDR3nt: TGTGCCAGCAGTTCCAGGGCGGGGGGCCACTACGAGCAGTACTTC
abundance: NA; j_gene: TRBJ2-1; d_gene: TRBD2; v_gene: TRBV10-3; CDR3aa: CAISELGLADNGQFF; CDR3nt: TGTGCCATCAGTGAGCTCGGACTAGCGGACAATGGGCAGTTCTTC
abundance: NA; j_gene: TRBJ1-5; d_gene: TRBD1; v_gene: TRBV10-3; CDR3aa: CAISESYLQGLGNQPQHF; CDR3nt: TGTGCCATCAGTGAGTCGTACTTACAGGGGCTTGGCAATCAGCCCCAGCATTTT
abundance: NA; j_gene: TRBJ1-5; d_gene: NA; v_gene: TRBV28; CDR3aa: CASSLGGGNQPQHF; CDR3nt: TGTGCCAGCAGTTTAGGGGGCGGCAATCAGCCCCAGCATTTT
abundance: NA; j_gene: TRBJ1-2; d_gene: NA; v_gene: TRBV27; CDR3aa: CASSFQGTYGYTF; CDR3nt: TGTGCCAGCAGTTTTCAGGGGACCTATGGCTACACCTTC
abundance: once; j_gene: TRBJ2-7; d_gene: NA; v_gene: TRBV7-2; CDR3aa: CASSLGARGEQYF; CDR3nt: TGTGCCAGCAGCTTAGGGGCCAGGGGCGAGCAGTACTTC
abundance: NA; j_gene: TRBJ2-1; d_gene: TRBD2; v_gene: TRBV10-3; CDR3aa: CAISESDTWTSGRYNEQFF; CDR3nt: TGTGCCATCAGTGAGTCGGACACCTGGACTAGCGGGAGATACAATGAGCAGTTCTTC
abundance: few; j_gene: TRBJ2-5; d_gene: TRBD1; v_gene: TRBV2; CDR3aa: CASSGDRVETQYF; CDR3nt: TGTGCCAGCAGTGGGGACAGGGTAGAGACCCAGTACTTC
abundance: once; j_gene: TRBJ2-5; d_gene: TRBD1; v_gene: TRBV9; CDR3aa: CASSVGAGGETQYF; CDR3nt: TGTGCCAGCAGCGTAGGGGCAGGGGGAGAGACCCAGTACTTC
abundance: NA; j_gene: TRBJ2-1; d_gene: TRBD2; v_gene: TRBV7-9; CDR3aa: CASSLASGRVNEQFF; CDR3nt: TGTGCCAGCAGCTTAGCGAGCGGGAGGGTGAATGAGCAGTTCTTC
abundance: NA; j_gene: TRBJ2-7; d_gene: NA; v_gene: TRBV30; CDR3aa: CARSQGIDYEQYF; CDR3nt: TGTGCCCGCTCACAGGGAATTGACTACGAGCAGTACTTC
abundance: NA; j_gene: TRBJ1-5; d_gene: NA; v_gene: TRBV5-3; CDR3aa: CARSLWTETEPQHF; CDR3nt: TGTGCCAGAAGCTTATGGACAGAAACGGAGCCCCAGCATTTT
abundance: NA; j_gene: TRBJ2-2; d_gene: NA; v_gene: TRBV6-5; CDR3aa: CASSRGRDTGELFF; CDR3nt: TGTGCCAGCAGTAGGGGAAGGGACACCGGGGAGCTGTTTTTT
abundance: NA; j_gene: TRBJ2-1; d_gene: NA; v_gene: TRBV30; CDR3aa: CAWSAVAKQFF; CDR3nt: TGTGCCTGGAGTGCGGTAGCGAAGCAGTTCTTC
abundance: few; j_gene: TRBJ1-4; d_gene: NA; v_gene: TRBV12-5; CDR3aa: CASGPPRAGEKLFF; CDR3nt: TGTGCTAGTGGTCCCCCAAGGGCTGGTGAAAAACTGTTTTTT
abundance: NA; j_gene: TRBJ1-5; d_gene: TRBD1; v_gene: TRBV18; CDR3aa: CASSKKGTGNSNQPQHF; CDR3nt: TGTGCCAGCTCGAAGAAGGGGACAGGAAATAGCAATCAGCCCCAGCATTTT
abundance: once; j_gene: TRBJ1-2; d_gene: NA; v_gene: TRBV7-8; CDR3aa: CASSLGSGGYTF; CDR3nt: TGTGCCAGCAGCTTAGGGTCAGGGGGCTACACCTTC
abundance: NA; j_gene: TRBJ1-2; d_gene: TRBD1; v_gene: TRBV19; CDR3aa: CASSIRTGEDYGYTF; CDR3nt: TGTGCCAGTAGTATCCGGACAGGGGAGGACTATGGCTACACCTTC
abundance: NA; j_gene: TRBJ2-7; d_gene: TRBD1; v_gene: TRBV5-1; CDR3aa: CASSLGDRVPYEQYF; CDR3nt: TGCGCCAGCAGCTTGGGAGACAGGGTCCCCTACGAGCAGTACTTC
abundance: NA; j_gene: TRBJ2-5; d_gene: NA; v_gene: TRBV27; CDR3aa: CASSLLLGEGPSETQYF; CDR3nt: TGTGCCAGCAGTTTATTACTGGGGGAAGGCCCTTCGGAGACCCAGTACTTC
abundance: once; j_gene: TRBJ2-3; d_gene: NA; v_gene: TRBV7-7; CDR3aa: CASSLQITDTQYF; CDR3nt: TGTGCTAGCAGCTTACAGATCACAGATACGCAGTATTTT
abundance: NA; j_gene: TRBJ2-1; d_gene: NA; v_gene: TRBV21-1; CDR3aa: CASSKVTSLPINEQFF; CDR3nt: TGTGCCAGCAGCAAAGTTACTAGCCTGCCTATAAATGAGCAGTTCTTC
abundance: NA; j_gene: TRBJ1-3; d_gene: NA; v_gene: TRBV28; CDR3aa: CASRLQSGNTIYF; CDR3nt: TGTGCCAGCCGGCTACAGTCTGGAAACACCATATATTTT
abundance: NA; j_gene: TRBJ1-5; d_gene: NA; v_gene: TRBV19; CDR3aa: CASSATPFNQPQHF; CDR3nt: TGTGCCAGTAGTGCCACACCGTTCAATCAGCCCCAGCATTTT
abundance: NA; j_gene: TRBJ1-1; d_gene: NA; v_gene: TRBV19; CDR3aa: CASSLPTGQSEAFF; CDR3nt: TGTGCCAGTAGTCTGCCTACGGGACAAAGTGAAGCTTTCTTT